This TCR beta chain was sequenced in a study of T cell repertoires in cytomegalovirus infection. Study-wide context: Selection of CMV epitopes for the study included recently identified HLA-C-restricted and well-studied HLA-B-restricted ones.

Study observations and caveats: The ex vivo response showed dominance by HLA-C-restricted CMV-specific TCR beta clonotypes. Cumulative public TCR beta family frequency identified CMV carriers with the relevant HLA.

MiXCR, run by TCRdb on the reads, gives a single entry per CDR3 protein. This sample has roughly 500,000 distinct CDR3 sequences, with roughly 42% found just once. With regard to this clonotype: Antigen specificity is unknown.

CDR1 is SEHNR, CDR2 FQNEAQ, per germline (reference sequence). The length of the CDR3 is 15 residues. Trimming took 1 base from V and 0 from J, leaving 9 bases between them. V usage is TRBV7-9 and J usage is TRBJ1-1, with D uncertain. This TCR was sampled from a human donor in good health (CMV status not recorded). Some clones in this sample may be carry-over from other donors' samples. Here the sequenced sample was cultured PBMCs, taken from culture after CMV antigen stimulation. This CDR3 is CASSLGPSVNTEAFF. The CDR3 nucleotides are TGTGCCAGCAGCTTAGGTCCATCGGTGAACACTGAAGCTTTCTTT. Combining the CDR3 with reference TRBV7-9 and TRBJ1-1 gives the whole variable domain DTGVSQNPRHKITKRGQNVTFRCDPISEHNRLYWYRQTLGQGPEFLTYFQNEAQLEKSRLLSDRFSAERPKGSFSTLEIQRTEQGDSAMYLCASSLGPSVNTEAFFGQGTRLTVV.